This T cell receptor beta chain is from a study of blood T cell repertoires in COVID-19. CDR1 is SNHLY, CDR2 FYNNEI, per germline. This CDR3 spans 18 amino acids. Germline trimming cut 5 bases from V and 0 bases from J; bases unmatched to any gene: 11. Clones were read by immunoSEQ multiplex PCR, and TCRdb kept only the in-frame ones, dropping some. The sample lists 250,000 to 350,000 clones, around nine tenths occurring once. The source material was PBMCs or T cells enriched from blood (not recorded which). The sequence was obtained from a woman aged 45 to 65 who had been exposed to COVID-19. V is TRBV2 and J is TRBJ2-4; 9 positions match TRBD1. DNA of the CDR3: TGTGCCAGCAGTCAACAGGACAGGGACAGGGCAGCCAAAAACATTCAGTACTTC. It yields the protein CASSQQDRDRAAKNIQYF. Using reference TRBV2 and TRBJ2-4 for the parts outside the CDR3, the full variable domain is EPEVTQTPSHQVTQMGQEVILRCVPISNHLYFYWYRQILGQKVEFLVSFYNNEISEKSEIFDDQFSVERPDGSNFTLKIRSTKLEDSAMYFCASSQQDRDRAAKNIQYFGAGTRLSVL.